These T cell receptor beta chains were read from a single sample in a study of control samples from healthy donors and cancer patients. Sequenced by immunoSEQ multiplex PCR; TCRdb stores in-frame clones only, minus some. Of 80,000 to 100,000 clones detected, 80% to 90% appear once; the ten largest clones hold less than 15%. The sequencing input was blood. These TCRs come from a man aged 30 to 39 in good health. Both conserved end residues are part of each CDR3. The order of the fields is clone size, D gene, V gene, J gene, CDR3 protein, CDR3 DNA. The D gene is left open where the match is weak. A row's size may be missing; if present it is once, few, many or a size class.

>-|-|TRBV9|TRBJ1-2
CASSPRPGAGLGYTF
TGTGCCAGCAGCCCCAGACCGGGGGCCGGGCTTGGCTACACCTTC
>-|TRBD1|TRBV4-1|TRBJ1-1
CASSQNRDRDRTEAFF
TGCGCCAGCAGCCAAAACCGGGACAGGGATCGAACTGAAGCTTTCTTT
>-|-|TRBV2|TRBJ2-5
CASSEVGAETQYF
TGTGCCAGCAGTGAAGTAGGAGCGGAGACCCAGTACTTC
>-|-|TRBV7-9|TRBJ2-2
CASSLQGTGELFF
TGTGCCAGCAGCCTACAGGGAACCGGGGAGCTGTTTTTT
>-|-|TRBV9|TRBJ2-5
CASSVAPRAAETQYF
TGTGCCAGCAGCGTAGCGCCGCGGGCTGCAGAGACCCAGTACTTC
>once|-|TRBV5-8|TRBJ2-7
CASSFKRAKTYEQYF
TGTGCCAGCAGCTTCAAGCGGGCCAAGACCTACGAGCAGTACTTC
>-|-|TRBV5-1|TRBJ1-2
CASSPSENYGYTF
TGCGCCAGCAGCCCCTCGGAGAACTATGGCTACACCTTC
>-|-|TRBV25-1|TRBJ1-3
CASSEYTFSGNTIYF
TGTGCCAGCAGTGAATATACGTTCTCTGGAAACACCATATATTTT
>-|TRBD1|TRBV4-3|TRBJ2-3
CASSQGGTGADTQYF
TGCGCCAGCAGCCAAGGGGGGACAGGGGCAGATACGCAGTATTTT
>-|-|TRBV5-4|TRBJ2-5
CASSSKARSQETQYF
TGTGCCAGCAGCTCGAAGGCCAGGAGTCAAGAGACCCAGTACTTC
>-|-|TRBV4-3|TRBJ2-7
CASSQELAAAVVYEQYF
TGCGCCAGCAGCCAAGAGTTGGCGGCGGCCGTGGTCTACGAGCAGTACTTC
>once|-|TRBV29-1|TRBJ2-1
CSIRVDSYNEQFF
TGCAGCATACGAGTGGACAGCTACAATGAGCAGTTCTTC
>-|TRBD1|TRBV6-1|TRBJ2-7
CASSESRTGTYEQYF
TGTGCCAGCAGTGAAAGCCGGACAGGCACTTACGAGCAGTACTTC
>-|TRBD1|TRBV29-1|TRBJ1-1
CSVVSTGGTEAFF
TGCAGCGTTGTTTCAACAGGGGGCACTGAAGCTTTCTTT
>-|TRBD2|TRBV20-1|TRBJ2-7
CSAGVLAGGPYEQYF
TGCAGTGCTGGTGTCCTAGCGGGAGGTCCCTACGAGCAGTACTTC
>-|TRBD1|TRBV5-6|TRBJ1-2
CASRQGARDYGYTF
TGTGCCAGCAGACAGGGGGCGCGGGACTATGGCTACACCTTC
>-|-|TRBV5-4|TRBJ2-2
CASSSLVGGHGELFF
TGTGCCAGCAGCTCACTAGTTGGCGGGCACGGGGAGCTGTTTTTT
>-|-|TRBV12-3/TRBV12-4|TRBJ1-2
CASSLGSYGYTF
TGTGCCAGCAGTTTAGGTTCCTATGGCTACACCTTC
>-|-|TRBV5-5|TRBJ1-6
CASSLHNFTSVWSPLHF
TGTGCCAGCAGCTTACACAATTTTACGTCGGTATGGTCACCCCTCCACTTT
>-|-|TRBV5-4|TRBJ2-5
CASSLPGQETQYF
TGTGCCAGCAGCTTGCCGGGGCAAGAGACCCAGTACTTC
>once|-|TRBV5-1|TRBJ1-1
CASSLGGDTEAFF
TGCGCCAGCAGCTTGGGAGGGGACACTGAAGCTTTCTTT
>-|-|TRBV6-6|TRBJ2-5
CASSYTGTLQETQYF
TGTGCCAGCAGTTACACCGGGACTCTCCAAGAGACCCAGTACTTC
>-|TRBD2|TRBV5-5|TRBJ2-1
CASSKFTGTNNEQFF
TGTGCCAGCAGCAAATTCACCGGGACTAACAATGAGCAGTTCTTC
>-|-|TRBV30|TRBJ1-1
CAWSVSPGTEAFF
TGTGCCTGGAGTGTATCCCCGGGCACTGAAGCTTTCTTT
>-|-|TRBV7-2|TRBJ1-2
CASSSYRVANYGYTF
TGTGCCAGCAGCTCATACAGGGTAGCTAACTATGGCTACACCTTC
>-|-|TRBV27|TRBJ1-1
CASSPRQFWTEAFF
TGTGCCAGCAGTCCCCGCCAATTCTGGACTGAAGCTTTCTTT
>-|-|TRBV11-3|TRBJ1-1
CASSPGFEAFF
TGTGCCAGCAGCCCGGGGTTTGAAGCTTTCTTT
>-|-|TRBV29-1|TRBJ2-1
CSVLRAGQPVNEQFF
TGCAGCGTCCTAAGGGCGGGTCAGCCGGTCAATGAGCAGTTCTTC
>once|-|TRBV27|TRBJ2-7
CASSLGLGGYEQYF
TGTGCCAGCAGTTTAGGACTAGGGGGCTACGAGCAGTACTTC
>-|TRBD2|TRBV2|TRBJ2-3
CASSAGLLYNTDTQYF
TGTGCCAGCAGTGCGGGACTACTCTACAACACAGATACGCAGTATTTT
>-|-|TRBV5-1|TRBJ2-3
CASSLGQTTDTQYF
TGCGCCAGCAGCTTGGGGCAGACCACAGATACGCAGTATTTT
>-|-|TRBV12-5|TRBJ2-2
CASGLVWVTSTTTGELFF
TGTGCTAGTGGTTTGGTATGGGTGACTTCGACCACCACCGGGGAGCTGTTTTTT
>-|-|TRBV7-6|TRBJ1-4
CASSLGGGLTNEKLFF
TGTGCCAGCAGCTTAGGGGGGGGATTGACTAATGAAAAACTGTTTTTT
>-|-|TRBV5-8|TRBJ2-1
CASSRSRSSYNEQFF
TGTGCCAGCAGCCGATCGCGGAGCTCCTACAATGAGCAGTTCTTC
>-|TRBD2|TRBV27|TRBJ2-1
CASSPELAGVHEQFF
TGTGCCAGCAGTCCGGAACTAGCGGGAGTTCATGAGCAGTTCTTC
>-|TRBD2|TRBV10-1|TRBJ2-1
CASSELRTSGNEQFF
TGCGCCAGCAGTGAGCTACGGACTAGCGGCAATGAGCAGTTCTTC
>-|-|TRBV27|TRBJ2-5
CASSFIGGRETQYF
TGTGCCAGCAGTTTTATAGGGGGGCGGGAGACCCAGTACTTC
>-|-|TRBV9|TRBJ1-2
CASSAGGTRDNYGYTF
TGTGCCAGCAGCGCGGGGGGGACACGAGACAACTATGGCTACACCTTC
>-|-|TRBV7-9|TRBJ1-2
CASSLVGLDGYTF
TGTGCCAGCAGCTTAGTGGGTTTGGATGGCTACACCTTC
>-|TRBD2|TRBV3-1/TRBV3-2|TRBJ2-1
CASSQNLAGPPFF
TGTGCCAGCAGCCAAAACCTAGCGGGACCCCCGTTCTTC
>-|-|TRBV6-6|TRBJ1-5
CASSDIHSNQPQHF
TGTGCCAGCAGCGATATACATAGCAATCAGCCCCAGCATTTT
>-|-|TRBV28|TRBJ2-1
CASSFFLALSYNEQFF
TGTGCCAGCAGTTTTTTTCTAGCGTTATCCTACAATGAGCAGTTCTTC
>-|-|TRBV5-6|TRBJ2-6
CASSFGLSGANVLTF
TGTGCCAGCAGCTTTGGACTCTCTGGGGCCAACGTCCTGACTTTC
>-|-|TRBV7-3|TRBJ1-1
CASSLGGEGTEAFF
TGTGCCAGCAGCTTAGGGGGGGAAGGCACTGAAGCTTTCTTT
>-|-|TRBV5-4|TRBJ2-3
CASSLVGSYTDTQYF
TGTGCCAGCAGCTTGGTTGGCAGTTACACAGATACGCAGTATTTT
>-|-|TRBV14|TRBJ1-1
CASSQGSWAANTEAFF
TGTGCCAGCAGCCAAGGGTCTTGGGCCGCGAACACTGAAGCTTTCTTT
>-|TRBD1|TRBV4-1|TRBJ2-7
CASSQVQGAYEQYF
TGCGCCAGCAGCCAAGTACAGGGGGCCTACGAGCAGTACTTC
>-|-|TRBV27|TRBJ1-1
CASSLYFDTEAFF
TGTGCCAGCAGTCTTTATTTCGACACTGAAGCTTTCTTT
>-|-|TRBV2|TRBJ1-5
CASMGGGIVGQPQHF
TGTGCCAGCATGGGGGGGGGAATTGTAGGCCAGCCCCAGCATTTT
>-|-|TRBV11-2|TRBJ2-1
CASSLDSHNEQFF
TGTGCCAGCAGCTTAGACTCTCACAATGAGCAGTTCTTC
>-|TRBD2|TRBV5-1|TRBJ2-1
CASSLARGLVMDEQFF
TGCGCCAGCAGCTTGGCCAGGGGACTAGTGATGGATGAGCAGTTCTTC
>-|TRBD2|TRBV5-5|TRBJ2-7
CASLRQAGQYEQYF
TGTGCCAGCCTCCGCCAAGCGGGGCAGTACGAGCAGTACTTC
>once|-|TRBV27|TRBJ1-3
CASSFRAGNTIYF
TGTGCCAGCAGTTTCAGGGCTGGAAACACCATATATTTT
>-|TRBD1|TRBV5-1|TRBJ2-3
CASSIGTGGTDTQYF
TGCGCCAGCAGCATCGGGACAGGAGGCACAGATACGCAGTATTTT
>-|-|TRBV24-1|TRBJ2-5
CATSDRGQGGRETQYF
TGTGCCACCAGTGACCGCGGACAGGGAGGGAGAGAGACCCAGTACTTC
>-|TRBD2|TRBV6-4|TRBJ2-2
CASSASGDTGELFF
TGTGCCAGCAGTGCTAGCGGAGACACCGGGGAGCTGTTTTTT
>-|-|TRBV2|TRBJ1-1
CASSDGDSEAFF
TGTGCCAGCAGTGATGGGGATAGTGAAGCTTTCTTT
>-|-|TRBV19|TRBJ1-3
CASSRAATGTSGNTIYF
TGTGCCAGTAGTAGGGCCGCAACAGGAACCTCTGGAAACACCATATATTTT
>-|-|TRBV7-2|TRBJ2-3
CASSLVGGDTQYF
TGTGCCAGCAGCTTAGTAGGAGGGGATACGCAGTATTTT
>-|TRBD2|TRBV4-1|TRBJ2-7
CASSQRLAGDEQYF
TGCGCCAGCAGCCAAAGGCTAGCGGGAGACGAGCAGTACTTC